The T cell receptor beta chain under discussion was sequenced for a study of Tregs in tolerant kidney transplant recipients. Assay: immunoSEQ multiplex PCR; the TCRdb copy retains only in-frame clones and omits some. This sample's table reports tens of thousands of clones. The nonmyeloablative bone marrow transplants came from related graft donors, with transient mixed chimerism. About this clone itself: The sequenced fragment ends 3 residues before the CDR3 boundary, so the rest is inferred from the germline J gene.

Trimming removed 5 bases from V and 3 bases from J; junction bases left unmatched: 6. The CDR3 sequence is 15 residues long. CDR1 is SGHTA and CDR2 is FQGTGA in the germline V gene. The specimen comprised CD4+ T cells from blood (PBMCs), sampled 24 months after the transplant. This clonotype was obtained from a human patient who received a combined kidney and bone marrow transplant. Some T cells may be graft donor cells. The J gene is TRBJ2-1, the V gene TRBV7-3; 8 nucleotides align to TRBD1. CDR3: CASSPRQGNYNEQFF. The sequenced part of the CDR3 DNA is TGTGCCAGCAGCCCGCGACAGGGGAACTACAATGAG. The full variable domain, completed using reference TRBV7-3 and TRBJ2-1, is GAGVSQTPSNKVTEKGKYVELRCDPISGHTALYWYRQSLGQGPEFLIYFQGTGAADDSGLPNDRFFAVRPEGSVSTLKIQRTERGDSAVYLCASSPRQGNYNEQFFGPGTRLTVL.